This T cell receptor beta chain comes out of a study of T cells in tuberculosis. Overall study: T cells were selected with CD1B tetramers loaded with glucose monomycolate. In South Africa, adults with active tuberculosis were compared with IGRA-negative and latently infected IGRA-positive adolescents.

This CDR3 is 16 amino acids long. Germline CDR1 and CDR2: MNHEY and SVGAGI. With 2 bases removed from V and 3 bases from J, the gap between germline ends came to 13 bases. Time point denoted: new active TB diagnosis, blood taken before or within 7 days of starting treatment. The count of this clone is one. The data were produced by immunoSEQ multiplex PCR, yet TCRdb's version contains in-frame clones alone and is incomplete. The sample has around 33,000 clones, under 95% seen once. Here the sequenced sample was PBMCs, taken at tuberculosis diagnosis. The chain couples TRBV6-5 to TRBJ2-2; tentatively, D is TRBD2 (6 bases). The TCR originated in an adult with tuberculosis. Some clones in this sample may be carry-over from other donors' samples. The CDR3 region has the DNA TGTGCCAGCAGTTACCGGAGGGTTGTTGACACCGGGGAGCTGTTTTTT. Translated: CASSYRRVVDTGELFF.